The clone carrying this T cell receptor beta chain occurred a few times. The data originate from a study of OX40 agonist ivuxolimab in advanced cancers. Clones were sequenced by immunoSEQ multiplex PCR, and TCRdb holds only the in-frame ones, with some missing. The sample holds fewer than 80,000 clones, 85% seen once. This CDR3 has 14 residues. V gave up 6 bases and J gave up 3 bases, with 13 bases separating them. The V gene's germline CDR1 is SNHLY and CDR2 FYNNEI. The chain employs TRBV2 and TRBJ2-3; weak D call: TRBD2 (5 bases). The specimen comprised CD4+ or CD8+ T cells sorted from blood, sampled in a trial of the OX40 agonist ivuxolimab. This TCR was sampled from an adult with an advanced solid tumor such as melanoma, head and neck, liver or kidney cancer. The CDR3 region has the DNA TGTGCCAGCAGCTGGGTGAGGGCAACAGATACGCAGTATTTT. Its protein is CASSWVRATDTQYF.